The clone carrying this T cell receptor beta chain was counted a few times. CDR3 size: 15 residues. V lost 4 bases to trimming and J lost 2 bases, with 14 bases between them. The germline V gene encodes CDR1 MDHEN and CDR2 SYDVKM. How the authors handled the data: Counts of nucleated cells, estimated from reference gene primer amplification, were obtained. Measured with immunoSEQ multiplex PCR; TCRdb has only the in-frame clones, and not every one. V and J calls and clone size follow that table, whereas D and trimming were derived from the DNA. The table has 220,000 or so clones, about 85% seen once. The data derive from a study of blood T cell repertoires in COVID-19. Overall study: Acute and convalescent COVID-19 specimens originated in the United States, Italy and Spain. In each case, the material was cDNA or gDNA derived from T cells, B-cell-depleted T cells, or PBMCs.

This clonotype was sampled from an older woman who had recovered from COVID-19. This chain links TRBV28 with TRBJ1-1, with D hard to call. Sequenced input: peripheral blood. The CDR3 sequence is CASSSWTGINTEAFF. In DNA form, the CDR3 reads TGTGCCAGCAGTTCGTGGACTGGAATAAACACTGAAGCTTTCTTT. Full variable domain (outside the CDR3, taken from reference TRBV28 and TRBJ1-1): DVKVTQSSRYLVKRTGEKVFLECVQDMDHENMFWYRQDPGLGLRLIYFSYDVKMKEKGDIPEGYSVSREKKERFSLILESASTNQTSMYLCASSSWTGINTEAFFGQGTRLTVV.